A selection of T cell receptor beta chains follows, all from one sample in a study of T cell repertoires in cytomegalovirus infection. TCRdb itself ran the reads through MiXCR, one entry per CDR3 protein. The repertoire consists of about 440,000 distinct CDR3 sequences, with approximately 31% occurring once and the leading ten covering approximately 15%. The specimen was PBMCs. Receptors were obtained from a human donor in good health (CMV status not recorded). Some clones in this sample may be carry-over from other donors' samples. CDR3s include the opening cysteine and the closing phenylalanine or tryptophan. D genes are given only for firm matches. For some rows the clone size is stated as once, few or many, or as a class when expanded; others skip it.

V	size	D	J	DNA	CDR3
TRBV6-5	few	TRBD2	TRBJ2-5	TGTGCCAGCCGCCGCTCCAGCGGGGACCTCAGGGAGACCCAGTACTTC	CASRRSSGDLRETQYF
TRBV7-2	many	.	TRBJ2-5	TGTGCCAGCAGCTCAACAGGGTACCAAGAGACCCAGTACTTC	CASSSTGYQETQYF
TRBV20-1	.	TRBD2	TRBJ2-7	TGCAGTGCTAGTCCGGGGGGTCCCTACGAGCAGTACTTC	CSASPGGPYEQYF
TRBV5-4	.	TRBD1	TRBJ2-1	TGTGCCAGCAGCTTGGCCCATGAGACAGGGGGTAATGAGCAGTTCTTC	CASSLAHETGGNEQFF
TRBV20-1	.	TRBD2	TRBJ2-1	TGCAGTGCTGGAGGGACTAGCGGGTTTTACAATGAGCAGTTCTTC	CSAGGTSGFYNEQFF
TRBV20-1	once	TRBD2	TRBJ2-3	TGCAGTGCGGAGCTCCTAGCGGGAAGCACAGATACGCAGAATTTT	CSAELLAGSTDTQNF
TRBV7-2	.	.	TRBJ2-7	TGTGCCAGCAGCTTTAGGGGAAACTACGAGCAGTACTTC	CASSFRGNYEQYF
TRBV3-1	.	.	TRBJ2-2	TGTGCCAGCACCAAAGGGGGAAACACCGGGGAGCTGTTTTTT	CASTKGGNTGELFF
TRBV23-1	few	.	TRBJ1-5	TGCGCCAGCAGTCAATCTAGCCATACTAGCAATCAGCCCCAGCATTTT	CASSQSSHTSNQPQHF
TRBV6-1	few	.	TRBJ1-1	TGTGCCAGCAGTGGGGACACTTACACTGAAGCTTTCTTT	CASSGDTYTEAFF
TRBV27	few	.	TRBJ2-5	TGTGCCAGCAGTTTCCAAGGTCCTCCCGGGGAGACCCAGTACTTC	CASSFQGPPGETQYF
TRBV20-1	.	.	TRBJ2-3	TGCAGTGCTAGAGATGGTGGAGCGGGCACAGATACGCAGTATTTT	CSARDGGAGTDTQYF
TRBV28	.	.	TRBJ2-5	TGTGCCAGCAGTTTACCCCGGGGCAGGGTCCAAGAGACCCAGTACTTC	CASSLPRGRVQETQYF
TRBV20-1	.	TRBD1	TRBJ2-7	TGCAGTGCTAGAGATAGGGGGACAGGGCCGTACGAGCAGTACTTC	CSARDRGTGPYEQYF
TRBV4-1	.	.	TRBJ1-3	TGCGCCAGCAGCCAAGATAGGGTCTCTGGAAACACCATATATTTT	CASSQDRVSGNTIYF
TRBV6-5	many	.	TRBJ2-3	TGTGCCAGCAGTTACTCGGCGGGAGATACGCAGTATTTT	CASSYSAGDTQYF
TRBV2	.	TRBD2	TRBJ2-2	TGTGCCAGCACCTCGGGACTAGCGGGGGGGCGAAAAACCGGGGAGCTGTTTTTT	CASTSGLAGGRKTGELFF
TRBV7-2	.	.	TRBJ1-2	TGTGCCAGCAGCATAAGAGCCAGGACAGACTATGGCTACACCTTC	CASSIRARTDYGYTF
TRBV7-8	many	.	TRBJ1-1	TGTGCCAGCAGCTTAGTCGCGCTGAACACTGAAGCTTTCTTT	CASSLVALNTEAFF
TRBV29-1	once	.	TRBJ2-2	TGCAGCGTGCAGGGAAACGGGGAGCTGTTTTTT	CSVQGNGELFF
TRBV11-2	.	.	TRBJ1-6	TGTGCCAGCAGCCCGACGACCTATAATTCACCCCTCCACTTT	CASSPTTYNSPLHF
TRBV6-2/TRBV6-3	.	.	TRBJ2-7	TGTGCCAGCAGTTACGGAGGGATGGAGCAGTACTTC	CASSYGGMEQYF
TRBV2	.	.	TRBJ2-5	TGTGCCAGCAGTGAACCGATTGGAGAGACCCAGTACTTC	CASSEPIGETQYF
TRBV5-1	few	.	TRBJ2-7	TGCGCCAGCAGCTTAAATTCCATGGGAGAGCAGTACTTC	CASSLNSMGEQYF
TRBV12-5	.	.	TRBJ1-5	TGTGCTAGTGGTTTAAGGGCTAGCAATCAGCCCCAGCATTTT	CASGLRASNQPQHF
TRBV12-3/TRBV12-4	few	.	TRBJ2-6	TGTGCCAGCGCACCTGGCGCCCGGGGCTCTGGGGCCAACGTCCTGACTTTC	CASAPGARGSGANVLTF
TRBV24-1	few	TRBD1	TRBJ2-1	TGTGCCACCAGTGATCCGTCCGGGACAGGGTACAATGAGCAGTTCTTC	CATSDPSGTGYNEQFF
TRBV6-4	.	.	TRBJ2-5	TGTGCCAGCAGTGGGGAAGCAGCGGGGACCCAGTACTTC	CASSGEAAGTQYF
TRBV6-6	.	.	TRBJ1-1	TGTGCCAGCAGTTACCCAGTAACTGAAGCTTTCTTT	CASSYPVTEAFF
TRBV7-8	many	.	TRBJ1-6	TGTGCCAGCAGCTTAGCGGGTAGGCAGGATTCACCCCTCCACTTT	CASSLAGRQDSPLHF
TRBV6-1	few	.	TRBJ1-5	TGTGCCACCTCAATAGGACAGAAAAATCAGCCCCAGCATTTT	CATSIGQKNQPQHF
TRBV6-5	.	.	TRBJ2-7	TGTGCCAGCAGGGCCCGAGAAAGGGGAATGTACGAGCAGTACTTC	CASRARERGMYEQYF
TRBV5-6	.	.	TRBJ2-5	TGTGCCAGCAGCTTGAGTGGGACCGGGGAGACCCAGTACTTC	CASSLSGTGETQYF
TRBV12-3/TRBV12-4	few	.	TRBJ2-5	TGTGCCAGCAGTCGCCCCGTTCCCGGGGAGACCCAGTACTTC	CASSRPVPGETQYF
TRBV24-1	.	TRBD1	TRBJ1-2	TGTGCCACCAGTGATACGCGGACAGGGGGAAACTATGGCTACACCTTC	CATSDTRTGGNYGYTF
TRBV12-3/TRBV12-4	many	.	TRBJ2-5	TGTGCCAGCAGACCATCGCTGGAGACCCAGTACTTC	CASRPSLETQYF
TRBV20-1	.	TRBD2	TRBJ2-1	TGCAGTTCTTCCCTAGGACTAGCGGGCTACAATGAGCAGTTCTTC	CSSSLGLAGYNEQFF
TRBV7-2	many	.	TRBJ1-1	TGTGCCAGCAGCTTTAGACAGATGAACACTGAAGCTTTCTTT	CASSFRQMNTEAFF
TRBV12-3/TRBV12-4	many	TRBD1	TRBJ1-4	TGTGCCAGCAGCCGTGGACAGGGAAATGAAAAACTGTTTTTT	CASSRGQGNEKLFF
TRBV3-1	.	TRBD2	TRBJ2-1	TGTGCCAGCAGCCGGGGGACTAGCGGGGGGAATGAGCAGTTCTTC	CASSRGTSGGNEQFF
TRBV6-1	.	.	TRBJ2-7	TGTGCCAGCAGTGAACTTTTGGACAGCTACGAGCAGTACTTC	CASSELLDSYEQYF
TRBV7-2	.	.	TRBJ2-7	TGTGCCAGCAGCTTAGGGCCGGGTCCAAACTACGAGCAGTACTTC	CASSLGPGPNYEQYF
TRBV19	.	TRBD2	TRBJ2-3	TGTGCCAGCCGGACTAGCGGGGGTGCAGATACGCAGTATTTT	CASRTSGGADTQYF
TRBV6-5	many	.	TRBJ1-1	TGTGCCAGCAGCACTTCCTACAGAGGTGGATCGACTGAAGCTTTCTTT	CASSTSYRGGSTEAFF
TRBV29-1	.	.	TRBJ2-3	TGCAGCGTTGAAGATGAAGTTACCCGGGGCACAGATACGCAGTATTTT	CSVEDEVTRGTDTQYF
TRBV7-2	many	.	TRBJ2-1	TGTGCCAGCAGCTTAGCGCCCGGCGAGCAGGGGGGGAACAATGAGCAGTTCTTC	CASSLAPGEQGGNNEQFF
TRBV5-1	few	TRBD1	TRBJ2-5	TGCGCCAGCAGCTTGTCGGGACAGCGACAAGAGACCCAGTACTTC	CASSLSGQRQETQYF
TRBV3-1	once	.	TRBJ2-7	TGTGCCAGCAGCCGAGCCTTGGCCTCCTACGAGCAGTACTTC	CASSRALASYEQYF
TRBV14	.	.	TRBJ2-2	TGTGCCAGCAGCCCACGGCCATGGGGGGAGCTGTTTTTT	CASSPRPWGELFF
TRBV4-1	.	.	TRBJ2-1	TGCGCCAGCAGCCAAGATCTCGGGGGCCCCTACAATGAGCAGTTCTTC	CASSQDLGGPYNEQFF
TRBV28	.	TRBD1	TRBJ2-7	TGTGCCAGCAGACGAACGGACAGGAACGATAAGTACTTC	CASRRTDRNDKYF
TRBV7-9	.	.	TRBJ2-7	TGTGCCAGCAGCGCCGATCGACAGCCCTACGAGCAGTACTTC	CASSADRQPYEQYF
TRBV6-2/TRBV6-3	.	TRBD1	TRBJ2-1	TGTGCCAGCAGTTTCGGCGGGACAGGGGGCAATGAGCAGTTCTTC	CASSFGGTGGNEQFF
TRBV14	.	TRBD2	TRBJ2-1	TGTGCCAGCAGCCAAGATCTCCCAGCGGGGGGACTCAATGTGCAGTTCTTC	CASSQDLPAGGLNVQFF
TRBV7-9	few	.	TRBJ2-1	TGTGCCAGCAGCTTATTGTTAGAGCTTAGCGCGTTCTTC	CASSLLLELSAFF
TRBV20-1	few	.	TRBJ2-1	TGCAGTGCTAGTGTGGGAAGCTCCTACAATGAGCAGTTCTTC	CSASVGSSYNEQFF
TRBV6-5	.	TRBD1	TRBJ1-6	TGTGCCAGCAGTTTGGTAGGGGTTAGTGGACAGGGAGATTCACCCCTCCACTTT	CASSLVGVSGQGDSPLHF
TRBV24-1	many	.	TRBJ2-3	TGTGCCACCAGTGATTTTGGGGCCGGGGCGGCCTTTAGCACAGATACGCAGTATTTT	CATSDFGAGAAFSTDTQYF
TRBV12-3/TRBV12-4	.	.	TRBJ1-5	TGTGCCAGCAGTTTAGATGGCATGGTCAATCAGCCCCAGCATTTT	CASSLDGMVNQPQHF